Presented here are 29 T cell receptor beta chains from one specimen sequenced in a study of CD8 T cells in ankylosing spondylitis. MiXCR was run by TCRdb on the 5' RACE reads, yielding one entry per CDR3 protein. This table has approximately 92,000 distinct CDR3 sequences, about 9% appearing once. The specimen sequenced was blood, either unsorted or a sorted T cell fraction (not recorded which). Every receptor here comes from a male donor with ankylosing spondylitis or in good health (not recorded which).

In this sample, this clonotype turned up a few times. The chain joins TRBV19 to TRBJ1-1; 7 bases fit TRBD1. Germline V gene lookup returns CDR1 LNHDA and CDR2 SQIVND (reference sequence). The V and J ends lost 7 bases and 5 bases, in that order; junction bases with no gene match: 10. CDR3 length: 14 amino acids. The CDR3 loop reads CASIARGARTEAFF. The CDR3 DNA reads as TGTGCCAGTATAGCCAGGGGGGCCCGAACTGAAGCTTTCTTT.

The chain combines TRBV6-2 or TRBV6-3 with TRBJ2-3; 9 bases fit TRBD1. This CDR3 contains 20 residues. The germline V gene has CDR1 MNHEY and CDR2 SVGEGT. J gave up 1 base and V 2 bases, and 16 bases lay outside the gene matches. CDR3 bases: TGTGCCAGCAGTTACGCCTATTCCGGGACAGGGTATCGGGGCACAGATACGCAGTATTTT. Its translation is CASSYAYSGTGYRGTDTQYF.

This clonotype was counted many times. The V and J genes are TRBV7-9 and TRBJ1-5; TRBD1 is a possible D gene (5 bases). Trimming removed 4 bases from V and 5 bases from J, with 9 bases in between. This CDR3 region has 13 residues. Germline V gene data show CDR1 as SEHNR and CDR2 as FQNEAQ (reference sequence). In DNA, the CDR3 is TGTGCCAGCAGCTCCGACAGTGATCAGCCCCAGCATTTT. Its translation: CASSSDSDQPQHF.

This clonotype was detected ten times or more. V is TRBV5-1 and J is TRBJ2-3; TRBD1 matches 9 bases. Germline V gives CDR1 SGHRS, CDR2 YFSETQ. V gave up 7 bases and J gave up 3 bases; unmatched junction bases: 15. The CDR3 is made up of 17 amino acids. CDR3 sequence: CASLPGTGMKETDTQYF. In DNA, the CDR3 is TGCGCCAGCTTGCCCGGGACAGGGATGAAGGAGACAGATACGCAGTATTTT. Based on the CDR3 plus reference TRBV5-1 and TRBJ2-3, the full variable domain is KAGVTQTPRYLIKTRGQQVTLSCSPISGHRSVSWYQQTPGQGLQFLFEYFSETQRNKGNFPGRFSGRQFSNSRSEMNVSTLELGDSALYLCASLPGTGMKETDTQYFGPGTRLTVL.

This clonotype appeared many times. Relative to the germline gene, one junction end is altered; a read error may explain this. The J gene is TRBJ2-7, the V gene TRBV20-1, with D uncertain. The germline V gene encodes CDR1 DFQATT and CDR2 SNEGSKA (reference sequence). CDR3 length equals 12 residues. The CDR3: CSARDAVYGQYF. The DNA of the CDR3 is TGCAGTGCTAGAGACGCTGTGTACGGGCAGTACTTC.

This clonotype showed up many times. The rearrangement joins TRBV7-2 to TRBJ2-2; TRBD2 is a possible D gene (5 bases). V was clipped by 5 bases and J by 7 bases, with 8 bases between them. CDR1 is SGHTA and CDR2 is FQGNSA in the germline V gene. The CDR3 sequence is 12 residues long. CDR3 in DNA: TGTGCCAGCAGCCCAGGACTCGGGGAGCTGTTTTTT. It translates to CASSPGLGELFF.

As to this clonotype: A much more abundant neighbour one base away suggests this may be a read error. The V call is TRBV5-1, the J call TRBJ2-4; TRBD1 is a possible D gene (7 bases). This CDR3 region has 14 residues. The germline V gene encodes CDR1 SGHRS and CDR2 YFSETQ. CDR3 bases: TGCGACAGCAGCTTGGAGGGGGCGAGAAACATTCAGTACTTC. Amino acid sequence: CDSSLEGARNIQYF.

Ten or more counts support this clonotype. CDR3 amino acids: CASSLTSGGTAITYEQYF. The CDR3 DNA reads as TGTGCCAGCAGCTTAACTAGCGGGGGGACCGCCATTACCTACGAGCAGTACTTC. This chain joins TRBV7-6 and TRBJ2-7, with 12 bases aligning to TRBD2. The V gene's germline CDR1 is SGHVS and CDR2 FNYEAQ. The CDR3 totals 18 residues. The J segment lost 2 bases and the V segment lost 2 bases, leaving 10 bases of the junction unmatched.

In its sample, this clonotype was seen many times. The chain is built from TRBV7-6 and TRBJ2-1; TRBD1 aligns across 10 bases. Trimming cost V 5 bases and J 6 bases; bases outside gene matches: 7. The CDR3 contains 15 residues. Germline-derived CDR1 and CDR2 are SGHVS and FNYEAQ. The CDR3, as DNA: TGTGCCAGCAGCACCGACAGGGGGCTTATCAATGAGCAGTTCTTC. It yields the protein CASSTDRGLINEQFF. The entire variable domain, with the rest obtained from reference TRBV7-6 and TRBJ2-1, is as follows: GAGVSQSPRYKVTKRGQDVALRCDPISGHVSLYWYRQALGQGPEFLTYFNYEAQQDKSGLPNDRFSAERPEGSISTLTIQRTEQRDSAMYRCASSTDRGLINEQFFGPGTRLTVL.

The chain carries TRBV28 and TRBJ2-5, with D possibly TRBD1 on 6 matching bases. CDR1 is MDHEN, CDR2 SYDVKM, per germline. The CDR3 runs 17 residues. The V end was cut by 3 bases, the J end by 3 bases, with 20 bases between. The CDR3 spells CASSFIRVGTIKETQYF. Written as DNA, the CDR3 is TGTGCCAGCAGTTTTATCAGGGTGGGGACAATAAAAGAGACCCAGTACTTC.

This clonotype was recorded many times. CDR3 residues: CASSTTPRYEQYF. Here the CDR3 DNA reads TGTGCCAGCAGTACGACCCCTCGGTACGAGCAGTACTTC. This rearrangement joins TRBV28 to TRBJ2-7; no clear D. Per the germline V gene, CDR1 is MDHEN and CDR2 is SYDVKM. V lost 5 bases to trimming and J lost 4 bases, with 12 bases between them. CDR3 size: 13 residues.

This clonotype has at least ten counts. J is TRBJ2-4 and V is TRBV12-3 or TRBV12-4, with D uncertain. This CDR3 contains 15 residues. V shed 4 bases and J shed 1 base, with 11 bases lying between them. CDR3 in DNA: TGTGCCAGCAGTTATTGGGGTGACGCCAAAAACATTCAGTACTTC. Its translation: CASSYWGDAKNIQYF.

A few counts support this clonotype. V is TRBV3-1 and J is TRBJ2-7; 8 nucleotides align to TRBD2. CDR3 length equals 17 residues. Germline V CDR1 and CDR2: LGHDT, YNNKEL (reference sequence). Trimming removed 3 bases from V and 4 bases from J; junction bases left unmatched: 14. The CDR3 DNA reads as TGTGCCAGCAGCCAGACAGAGGGGCGGGGGGCAGGGTACGAGCAGTACTTC. Its translation is CASSQTEGRGAGYEQYF.

Ten or more counts support this clonotype. The CDR3 region is CSASLRGSTDTQYF. CDR3 nucleotide sequence: TGCAGTGCTAGTTTGCGGGGAAGCACAGATACGCAGTATTTT. J is TRBJ2-3 and V is TRBV20-1; tentative D call: TRBD2 (6 bases). Germline V gene data show CDR1 as DFQATT and CDR2 as SNEGSKA (reference sequence). The V end was cut by 3 bases, the J end by 0 bases, with 10 bases between. The CDR3 sequence is 14 residues long.

This clonotype was seen many times. The chain employs TRBV5-1 and TRBJ1-2, with TRBD1 identical over 9 bases. V gave up 5 bases and J gave up 6 bases; unmatched junction bases: 14. CDR1 is SGHRS and CDR2 is YFSETQ in the germline V gene. The CDR3 loop spans 16 amino acids. The CDR3 here is CASRDDITDRGDGYTF. DNA of the CDR3: TGCGCCAGCAGAGACGATATAACGGACAGGGGTGATGGCTACACCTTC. Full variable domain (outside the CDR3, taken from reference TRBV5-1 and TRBJ1-2): KAGVTQTPRYLIKTRGQQVTLSCSPISGHRSVSWYQQTPGQGLQFLFEYFSETQRNKGNFPGRFSGRQFSNSRSEMNVSTLELGDSALYLCASRDDITDRGDGYTFGSGTRLTVV.

The rearrangement links TRBV11-2 to TRBJ1-2; D gene uncertain. Trimming removed 5 bases from V and 3 bases from J, with 10 bases in between. CDR1 is SGHAT and CDR2 is FQNNGV in the germline V gene. The CDR3 consists of 13 residues. CDR3 loop: CASSRTEYYGYTF. The DNA of the CDR3 is TGTGCCAGCAGCCGGACGGAATACTATGGCTACACCTTC. The full variable domain, completed using reference TRBV11-2 and TRBJ1-2, is EAGVAQSPRYKIIEKRQSVAFWCNPISGHATLYWYQQILGQGPKLLIQFQNNGVVDDSQLPKDRFSAERLKGVDSTLKIQPAKLEDSAVYLCASSRTEYYGYTFGSGTRLTVV.

This clonotype was observed many times. The chain couples TRBV23-1 to TRBJ2-2, with a weak D call TRBD2 (6 bases). TRBV23-1 is filed as an ORF, its function uncertain. Between the trimmed V and J ends, which lost 0 bases and 7 bases, there was a span of 6 bases. The CDR3 loop spans 13 amino acids. In nucleotides, the CDR3 is TGCGCCAGCAGTCAATCGGAGGGCGGGGAGCTGTTTTTT. Amino acid sequence: CASSQSEGGELFF.

This clonotype was found many times. This chain joins TRBV12-3 or TRBV12-4 and TRBJ2-3, with TRBD2 as a possible D gene (6 bases). V lost 8 bases and J lost 6, with 21 bases in between. This CDR3 contains 15 residues. The DNA for the CDR3 is TGTGCCAGCCGGTTTTCAGGAGGGAGCTCGGATACGCAGTATTTT. Protein: CASRFSGGSSDTQYF.

This clonotype appeared many times. The genes are TRBV5-1 and TRBJ1-2, with D uncertain. The V end lost 4 bases, the J end lost 4 bases, and 11 bases lay between the germline ends. CDR1 and CDR2 (germline): SGHRS, YFSETQ. This CDR3 has 13 residues. The CDR3 DNA reads as TGCGCCAGCAGCCGTGGGGATACCTATGGCTACACCTTC. Its translation is CASSRGDTYGYTF.

The table lists this clonotype with many counts. The V call is TRBV12-3 or TRBV12-4, the J call TRBJ2-5, with D tentatively TRBD2 (5 bases). V gave up 6 bases and J gave up 2 bases, with 13 bases separating them. The length of the CDR3 is 14 residues. CDR3 in amino acids: CASRPDQRQETQYF. The CDR3 DNA reads as TGTGCCAGCAGGCCCGATCAGCGGCAAGAGACCCAGTACTTC.

This clonotype was detected many times. The chain is built from TRBV6-2 or TRBV6-3 and TRBJ1-6; no reliable D call. V lost 6 bases and J lost 5, with 11 bases in between. The CDR3 runs to 14 residues. Germline V gives CDR1 MNHEY, CDR2 SVGEGT. The CDR3 sequence is CASSRPSDNSPLHF. CDR3 nucleotides: TGTGCCAGCAGCCGCCCCAGTGATAATTCACCCCTCCACTTT.

This clonotype turned up a few times. The CDR3 is CASSYSAGVPPNEQFF. The CDR3 bases are TGTGCCAGCAGTTACTCAGCAGGGGTTCCCCCCAATGAGCAGTTCTTC. The gene calls are TRBV6-5 and TRBJ2-1; tentatively, D is TRBD1 (6 bases). Germline CDR1 is MNHEY and CDR2 is SVGAGI. The CDR3 spans 16 residues. V was trimmed by 0 bases and J by 6 bases, leaving 15 bases between them.

In this sample, this clonotype turned up many times. As DNA, the CDR3 is TGTGCCAGCAGCTCCGGACAGGGACACACTGAAGCTTTCTTT. This encodes CASSSGQGHTEAFF. This sequence joins TRBV7-9 and TRBJ1-1, with 8 positions matching TRBD1. The CDR3 sequence is 14 residues long. Looked up from germline, CDR1 is SEHNR and CDR2 is FQNEAQ (reference sequence). After removal of 4 bases from V and 3 bases from J, the junction contained 4 bases not matched to a gene.

In its sample, this clonotype was seen many times. The chain is built from TRBV29-1 and TRBJ2-2; D is unresolved. V gave up 4 bases and J gave up 7 bases, with 10 bases separating them. The CDR3 is 12 amino acids. The germline V gene encodes CDR1 SQVTM and CDR2 ANQGSEA. The CDR3 region has the DNA TGCAGCGTTGGATACGGCTTCGGGGAGCTGTTTTTT. Its translation is CSVGYGFGELFF.

A remark on this clonotype: Being one base from a much bigger clone, this may be a read error. The chain joins TRBV29-1 to TRBJ2-1; 7 nucleotides match TRBD1. This CDR3 comprises 13 residues. The germline gives CDR1 SQVTM, CDR2 ANQGSEA. V lost 5 bases to trimming and J lost 7 bases; unmatched junction nucleotides: 8. CDR3 protein: CSVFQGEPNEQFF. The CDR3 coding sequence is TGCAGCGTTTTTCAGGGGGAGCCGAATGAGCAGTTCTTC.

The rearrangement links TRBV7-9 to TRBJ1-2, with D perhaps TRBD1 (6 bases). CDR3 length: 13 residues. V was trimmed by 4 bases and J by 2 bases, leaving 8 bases between them. CDR1 is SEHNR and CDR2 is FQNEAQ in the germline V gene (reference sequence). CDR3 protein: CASSSGTNYGYTF. The DNA for the CDR3 is TGTGCCAGCAGCTCCGGGACAAACTATGGCTACACCTTC.

J is TRBJ2-1 and V is TRBV20-1; D is unclear. The CDR3 sequence is 14 residues long. CDR1 and CDR2 from the germline V gene are DFQATT and SNEGSKA (reference sequence). With 1 base removed from V and 3 bases from J, the gap between germline ends came to 10 bases. The CDR3 loop reads CSARGLVLYNEQFF. The DNA of the CDR3 is TGCAGTGCTAGAGGTTTAGTACTCTACAATGAGCAGTTCTTC.

This clonotype was seen at least ten times. This chain uses TRBV18 with TRBJ1-1; D is perhaps TRBD1 (5 bases). This CDR3 is 14 amino acids long. Germline V gives CDR1 KGHSH, CDR2 LQKENI. V was clipped by 3 bases and J by 2 bases, with 10 bases between them. The CDR3 loop reads CASSPAGGNTEAFF. The CDR3 nucleotides are TGTGCCAGCTCACCGGCGGGGGGAAACACTGAAGCTTTCTTT.

Turning to this clonotype: The germline gene is not matched at one end of the junction; a read error may be the cause. The chain joins TRBV12-3 or TRBV12-4 to TRBJ1-5, with 11 bases identical to TRBD1. The CDR3 is made up of 15 amino acids. The CDR3 protein is CASSIRTGGKQPQHF. CDR3 DNA: TGTGCCAGCAGTATTAGGACAGGGGGCAAACAGCCCCAGCATTTT.